These 19 T cell receptor beta chains were sequenced from one sample in a study of CD8+CD57+ T cells in acquired aplastic anemia. Genomic DNA was employed as the template in profiling TCR beta VDJ and CDR3. TCRdb reprocessed the reads with MiXCR, giving one entry per CDR3 protein. The data hold about 400,000 distinct CDR3 sequences, with approximately 70% observed a single time. Input material: sorted CD4+, CD8+, or CD8+CD57+ T cells (not recorded which) from PBMCs. These receptors were collected from a human donor in good health, serving as a control.

This clonotype showed up just once. The DNA is left out, because the CDR3 cannot be placed on it with certainty; the CDR3 is given as TCRdb lists it. The rearrangement links TRBV7-2 to TRBJ2-7; the DNA was not compared with TRBD2, the D call given in the table. From its first to its last residue, the CDR3 has 14 amino acids. Germline V CDR1 and CDR2: SGHTA, FQGNSA. CDR3 in amino acids: CASSAGRSGEQYFF.

As to this clonotype: The junction shows a germline mismatch at one end, possibly a read error. V usage is TRBV10-3 and J usage is TRBJ1-1, with D uncertain. Germline loops: CDR1 ENHRY, CDR2 SYGVKD. The CDR3 loop spans 12 amino acids. CDR3 coding DNA: TGTGCCATCAGTGAAACCAACACCATAGATTACTTC. Its translation is CAISETNTIDYF.

V and J are TRBV12-3 or TRBV12-4 and TRBJ2-4, with D tentatively TRBD2 (6 bases). The germline V and J ends were trimmed by 4 bases and 0 bases, with 22 bases remaining between them. This CDR3 is built from 19 residues. DNA for the CDR3: TGTGCCAGCAGTTCTCGGGGACTCCTAATGGGGATAGCCAAAAACATTCAGTACTTC. Translated: CASSSRGLLMGIAKNIQYF.

As for this clonotype: Without the conserved terminal phenylalanine or tryptophan, this CDR3 likely stems from a read error. J is TRBJ2-5 and V is TRBV11-2; D is possibly TRBD2 (5 bases). Germline V CDR1 and CDR2: SGHAT, FQNNGV. V lost 6 bases, J lost 11 bases, and 10 bases lay in between. This CDR3 has 10 residues. CDR3 nucleotides: TGTGCCAGCAGTCCCCCGGGACAGTACGTC. As protein: CASSPPGQYV.

As regards this clonotype: The missing conserved phenylalanine or tryptophan at the end of this CDR3 makes a read error likely. The DNA is left out, because the CDR3 cannot be placed on it with certainty; the CDR3 is given as TCRdb lists it. V gene TRBV19 combines with J gene TRBJ1-1; the table's TRBD1 call for D was not verified on the DNA. With termini counted, the CDR3 has 11 amino acids. Per germline, CDR1 LNHDA and CDR2 SQIVND (reference sequence). The CDR3 sequence: CASTTLRKAVV.

V usage is TRBV20-1 and J usage is TRBJ1-5; D remains unclear. With 6 bases removed from V and 6 bases from J, the gap between germline ends came to 15 bases. The CDR3 is made up of 13 amino acids. Germline CDR1 is DFQATT and CDR2 is SNEGSKA (reference sequence). Here the CDR3 DNA reads TGCAGTGCCTACGACACCCGAAGTCAGCCCCAGCATTTT. Amino acid sequence: CSAYDTRSQPQHF.

The chain recombines TRBV7-3 with TRBJ1-1; D is ambiguous. Trimming cost V 6 bases and J 14 bases, with 25 bases left between them. This CDR3 is built from 14 residues. The germline gives CDR1 SGHTA, CDR2 FQGTGA. CDR3 residues: CASSVLFGSNEQFF. CDR3 DNA sequence: TGTGCCAGCAGTGTGTTATTCGGGAGCAATGAACAGTTCTTT.

V is TRBV2 and J is TRBJ1-1, with TRBD1 as a possible D gene (5 bases). The CDR3 has 14 amino acids. The ends were cut back, 6 bases at V and 2 bases at J, with 13 bases in the middle. CDR1 is SNHLY and CDR2 is FYNNEI in the germline V gene. DNA of the CDR3: TGTGCCAGCAGCCCAGACACAGGAAACACTGAAGCTTTCTTT. Translation: CASSPDTGNTEAFF.

CDR3 amino acids: CSAGPGQNQPQHF. CDR3 in DNA: TGCAGTGCAGGGCCGGGACAGAATCAGCCCCAGCATTTT. This rearrangement joins TRBV20-1 to TRBJ1-5; TRBD1 matches 7 bases. Germline values: CDR1 DFQATT, CDR2 SNEGSKA (reference sequence). The CDR3 totals 13 residues. V shed 6 bases and J 4 bases; nucleotides not matched to a gene: 6.

This chain links TRBV7-9 with TRBJ2-2; the D gene could be TRBD1 or TRBD2 (5 bases each). With 3 bases removed from V and 15 bases from J, the gap between germline ends came to 23 bases. This CDR3 has 15 amino acids. Germline loops: CDR1 SEHNR, CDR2 FQNEAQ (reference sequence). The CDR3 is CASSFSGRGAGVVFF. CDR3 coding DNA: TGTGCCAGCAGCTTCTCGGGGCGCGGCGCCGGGGTGGTGTTTTTT.

Of note for this clonotype: One end of the junction fails to match germline, which may point to a read error. V is TRBV4-3 and J is TRBJ2-6, with D possibly being TRBD1 (6 bases). Per the germline V gene, CDR1 is LGHNA and CDR2 is YSLEER. The CDR3 is 13 residues long. CDR3 DNA: TGCGCCAGCAGCCAAGATCCCGGGGACACTGAAGCTTTC. Translation: CASSQDPGDTEAF.

This clonotype was seen ten or more times. This CDR3 is CASSPKADRALNQPQHF. CDR3 in DNA: TGTGCCAGTAGTCCTAAAGCCGACAGGGCGCTCAATCAGCCCCAGCATTTT. This chain joins TRBV19 and TRBJ1-5; 7 positions match TRBD1. V shed 5 bases, J shed 3 bases, and the junction held 13 bases outside the gene matches. The length of the CDR3 is 17 residues. Germline V gene data show CDR1 as LNHDA and CDR2 as SQIVND (reference sequence).

This clonotype was seen more than once but under ten times. The junction differs from germline at one of its ends, possibly a read error. The V gene is TRBV7-2, the J gene TRBJ2-3; 7 nucleotides agree with TRBD2. The length of the CDR3 is 15 residues. Germline V gene data show CDR1 as SGHTA and CDR2 as FQGNSA. The chain's CDR3 is CASSSQRGGTDTQYF. CDR3 DNA: TGCGCCAGCAGCTCCCAGCGGGGCGGCACAGATACGCAGTATTTT.

This clonotype occurred many times. The V and J genes are TRBV20-1 and TRBJ2-1; 9 nucleotides align to TRBD2. CDR1 is DFQATT and CDR2 is SNEGSKA in the germline V gene (reference sequence). The CDR3 extends over 15 amino acids. V was clipped by 1 base and J by 4 bases; unmatched bases: 5. The CDR3 coding sequence is TGCAGTGCTAGAGTCAGGCTAGCGGGGTACAATGAGCAGTTCTTC. It yields the protein CSARVRLAGYNEQFF.

This clonotype occurred many times. The chain is built from TRBV30 and TRBJ1-3; tentative D call: TRBD1 (6 bases). There are 14 residues in the CDR3. The V end lost 0 bases, the J end lost 2 bases, and 8 bases lay between the germline ends. Per germline, CDR1 GTSNPN and CDR2 SVGIG (reference sequence). The CDR3 DNA is TGTGCCTGGAGTGTTTCAGGGGCTGGAAACACCATATATTTT. It yields the protein CAWSVSGAGNTIYF.

This clonotype was observed many times. The chain carries TRBV30 and TRBJ1-4; perhaps TRBD1 as D (5 bases). The germline V gene has CDR1 GTSNPN and CDR2 SVGIG (reference sequence). Trimming left V 2 bases short and J 4 bases short, with 11 bases between. The CDR3 contains 14 residues. The CDR3 reads CAWSTGPLNEKLFF. The CDR3 DNA sequence: TGTGCCTGGAGTACGGGACCGCTTAATGAAAAACTGTTTTTT.

The chain has TRBV10-3 and TRBJ2-1, with 7 bases aligning to TRBD1. J was trimmed by 6 bases and V by 10 bases; bases with no gene match: 18. Germline assignment: CDR1 ENHRY and CDR2 SYGVKD. The CDR3 loop spans 16 amino acids. The CDR3 bases are TGTGCCACCGTAAACACGCGACGACAGGGCGGCAATGAGCAGTTCTTC. Translating it yields CATVNTRRQGGNEQFF.

In its sample, this clonotype was seen once. V gene TRBV12-3 or TRBV12-4 combines with J gene TRBJ2-7; 8 bases match TRBD2. J gave up 2 bases and V 5 bases, and 8 bases lay outside the gene matches. This CDR3 spans 15 amino acids. The CDR3 sequence: CASSVTGGGPYEQYF. CDR3 nucleotides: TGTGCCAGCAGTGTGACTGGCGGGGGGCCCTACGAGCAGTACTTC.

Many counts were recorded for this clonotype. The chain carries TRBV6-6 and TRBJ2-3; 12 bases align to TRBD2. V trimming: 4 bases; J trimming: 1 base; junction bases outside the gene matches: 3. The CDR3 extends over 16 amino acids. Per germline, CDR1 MNHNY and CDR2 SVGAGI (reference sequence). The CDR3 region has the DNA TGTGCCAGCAGTTCTTGGACTAGCGGGGGCACAGATACGCAGTATTTT. Translated: CASSSWTSGGTDTQYF.